One sample yielded the 27 T cell receptor beta chains listed below, sequenced in a study of shared clonotypes between healthy human individuals. CD45RO-negative, CCR7-positively selected cells formed the naive CD8 fraction, excluding terminally differentiated effector memory CD45RA+ cells. Profiled with immunoSEQ multiplex PCR; TCRdb holds only in-frame clones, not every one. The sample consists of about 2 million clones, about 95% of them appearing once. What was sequenced was naive CD8+ T cells sorted from blood. Receptor source: a man aged 18 to 29 in good health.

This chain links TRBV13 with TRBJ1-6; D is ambiguous. Trimming removed 0 bases at V and 0 bases at J, with 9 bases between. The CDR3 totals 17 residues. From germline, CDR1 is PRHDT and CDR2 FYEKMQ (reference sequence). The CDR3 sequence is CASSLGPLSSYNSPLHF. As DNA, the CDR3 is TGTGCCAGCAGCTTAGGCCCGTTGAGCTCCTATAATTCACCCCTCCACTTT.

V is TRBV7-2 and J is TRBJ2-3; D is undetermined. The V gene lost 1 base and the J gene lost 2 bases, with 10 bases spanning the gap. Germline loops: CDR1 SGHTA, CDR2 FQGNSA. The CDR3 is made up of 15 amino acids. The DNA for the CDR3 is TGTGCCAGCAGCTTAGTATTAGCCTCCACAGATACGCAGTATTTT. Encoded protein: CASSLVLASTDTQYF. Based on the CDR3 plus reference TRBV7-2 and TRBJ2-3, the full variable domain is GAGVSQSPSNKVTEKGKDVELRCDPISGHTALYWYRQSLGQGLEFLIYFQGNSAPDKSGLPSDRFSAERTGGSVSTLTIQRTQQEDSAVYLCASSLVLASTDTQYFGPGTRLTVL.

Turning to this clone: Additional DNA sequences in this sample encode the identical CDR3. The rearrangement joins TRBV29-1 to TRBJ2-7; D remains unclear. Trimming removed 0 bases at V and 3 bases at J, with 6 bases between. This CDR3 contains 12 residues. The germline gives CDR1 SQVTM, CDR2 ANQGSEA. Here the CDR3 DNA reads TGCAGCGTTGAAGATCACCGCTACGAGCAGTACTTC. This codes for CSVEDHRYEQYF.

The J gene is TRBJ1-5, the V gene TRBV2, with D tentatively TRBD1 (6 bases). The length of the CDR3 is 13 residues. Germline V gene sequence: CDR1 SNHLY, CDR2 FYNNEI. Trimming took off 6 bases at V and 10 bases at J, with 16 bases between the two ends. CDR3 in amino acids: CASSEGDTRPQHF. In DNA form, the CDR3 reads TGTGCCAGCAGCGAGGGGGACACTCGCCCCCAGCATTTT. Looking up the rest from reference TRBV2 and TRBJ1-5 gives the full variable domain: EPEVTQTPSHQVTQMGQEVILRCVPISNHLYFYWYRQILGQKVEFLVSFYNNEISEKSEIFDDQFSVERPDGSNFTLKIRSTKLEDSAMYFCASSEGDTRPQHFGDGTRLSIL.

CDR3 coding DNA: TGTGCCAGCAGTCCTGTGGGTGGGATGTCCTACAATGAGCAGTTCTTC. Amino acid sequence: CASSPVGGMSYNEQFF. This sequence joins TRBV27 and TRBJ2-1; D gene ambiguous. The CDR3 extends over 16 amino acids. The germline gives CDR1 MNHEY, CDR2 SMNVEV (reference sequence). Trimming removed 5 bases at V and 1 base at J, with 15 bases between.

The chain has TRBV7-2 and TRBJ1-5; D is ambiguous. Germline CDR1 reads SGHTA; CDR2 reads FQGNSA. V was pared by 5 bases and J by 0 bases, with 11 bases between. The CDR3 extends over 15 amino acids. The CDR3 nucleotides read TGTGCCAGCAGCGTGCTTCCGATTAGCAATCAGCCCCAGCATTTT. Its protein is CASSVLPISNQPQHF.

The CDR3 DNA sequence: TGCGCCAGCAGCTTCGATACCAGAACCTCCTACGAGCAGTACTTC. Protein product: CASSFDTRTSYEQYF. This sequence joins TRBV5-1 and TRBJ2-7; D call uncertain. The germline gives CDR1 SGHRS, CDR2 YFSETQ. V gave up 2 bases and J gave up 0 bases, with 12 bases separating them. This CDR3 has 15 residues.

This chain links TRBV11-2 with TRBJ2-7, with D maybe TRBD2 (6 bases). The CDR3 loop spans 13 amino acids. V lost 0 bases, J lost 6 bases, and 9 bases lay in between. Per the germline V gene, CDR1 is SGHAT and CDR2 is FQNNGV. The CDR3 spells CASSLDHGGEQYF. The CDR3 DNA reads as TGTGCCAGCAGCTTAGATCACGGGGGCGAGCAGTACTTC.

This clone was seen just once. This chain links TRBV6-5 with TRBJ2-7; D perhaps matches TRBD1 (5 bases). Per germline, CDR1 MNHEY and CDR2 SVGAGI. With 5 bases removed from V and 2 bases from J, the gap between germline ends came to 10 bases. CDR3 length: 13 residues. The CDR3 bases are TGTGCCAGCAGTCCAGGGCCAGCCTACGAGCAGTACTTC. Its translation is CASSPGPAYEQYF.

This clone was found once. V and J are TRBV9 and TRBJ2-1, with TRBD1 matching 8 bases. Trimming cost V 3 bases and J 4 bases; bases outside gene matches: 9. This CDR3 has 16 amino acids. The germline gives CDR1 SGDLS, CDR2 YYNGEE. The CDR3 protein is CASSDSGGDLYNEQFF. The CDR3 region has the DNA TGTGCCAGCAGCGACTCAGGGGGCGATCTATACAATGAGCAGTTCTTC.

J is TRBJ1-1 and V is TRBV18; no reliable D call. This CDR3 has 15 amino acids. From germline, CDR1 is KGHSH and CDR2 LQKENI. V was trimmed by 3 bases and J by 0 bases, leaving 11 bases between them. CDR3 sequence (DNA): TGTGCCAGCTCACCTCCGACTGTAATGAACACTGAAGCTTTCTTT. Its translation: CASSPPTVMNTEAFF.

This clone has a single count. Other nucleotide sequences from this sample produce the same CDR3. The chain employs TRBV6-4 and TRBJ2-7; D remains ambiguous. CDR1 and CDR2 from the germline V gene are MRHNA and SNTAGT. There are 13 residues in the CDR3. The germline V and J ends were trimmed by 6 bases and 0 bases, with 9 bases remaining between them. CDR3 nucleotides: TGTGCCAGCAGCCCCGGGCCCTCCTACGAGCAGTACTTC. The encoded protein is CASSPGPSYEQYF.

V is TRBV27 and J is TRBJ2-7; D is unresolved. The CDR3 is 16 amino acids. Germline CDR1 and CDR2: MNHEY and SMNVEV (reference sequence). The V end lost 6 bases, the J end lost 7 bases, and 25 bases lay between the germline ends. The CDR3 is CASSSGHRIFDEEQYF. DNA for the CDR3: TGTGCCAGCAGCTCTGGTCATAGGATATTCGATGAGGAGCAGTACTTC.

Concerning this clone itself: At the DNA level, this CDR3 is encoded by other sequences in the same sample as well. The gene calls are TRBV9 and TRBJ2-1; D is possibly TRBD2 (5 bases). The ends were cut back, 4 bases at V and 0 bases at J, with 11 bases in the middle. CDR1 is SGDLS and CDR2 is YYNGEE in the germline V gene. There are 15 residues in the CDR3. The CDR3, as DNA: TGTGCCAGCAGCACAAGCGGAAGCTCCTACAATGAGCAGTTCTTC. Translated: CASSTSGSSYNEQFF. Complete variable domain (other parts from reference TRBV9 and TRBJ2-1): DSGVTQTPKHLITATGQRVTLRCSPRSGDLSVYWYQQSLDQGLQFLIQYYNGEERAKGNILERFSAQQFPDLHSELNLSSLELGDSALYFCASSTSGSSYNEQFFGPGTRLTVL.

This chain joins TRBV4-3 and TRBJ1-2; a possible D gene is TRBD1 (5 bases). V was trimmed by 0 bases and J by 4 bases, leaving 18 bases between them. Germline V gives CDR1 LGHNA, CDR2 YSLEER. This CDR3 is 17 amino acids long. The CDR3 bases are TGCGCCAGCAGCCAAGATTGGGGAGAAGGGGTGATCTATGGCTACACCTTC. It specifies CASSQDWGEGVIYGYTF.

The chain joins TRBV6-5 to TRBJ2-1; D perhaps matches TRBD1 (6 bases). The germline V and J ends were trimmed by 6 bases and 10 bases, with 13 bases remaining between them. This CDR3 is 12 amino acids long. Germline-derived CDR1 and CDR2 are MNHEY and SVGAGI. This chain's CDR3 is CASSVARGEQFF. DNA for the CDR3: TGTGCCAGCAGCGTTGCTAGGGGGGAGCAGTTCTTC.

The chain joins TRBV11-3 to TRBJ1-1, with 8 bases aligning to TRBD1. Germline CDR1 SGHNT, CDR2 YENEEA. Trimming removed 1 base from V and 1 base from J; junction bases left unmatched: 8. The CDR3 has 17 amino acids. The CDR3, as DNA: TGTGCCAGCAGCTTAGTTGGCAGGGGGCGGGAGAACACTGAAGCTTTCTTT. It codes for CASSLVGRGRENTEAFF.

This rearrangement joins TRBV7-8 to TRBJ2-7; D is ambiguous. CDR3 length: 12 residues. From germline, CDR1 is SGHVS and CDR2 FQNEAQ. Trimming stripped 6 bases from V and 7 bases from J, with 13 bases between. For the CDR3, the DNA is TGTGCCAGCAGTTCCCCCATTGGGGAGCAGTACTTC. This sequence encodes CASSSPIGEQYF.

This clone was found once. V and J are TRBV13 and TRBJ2-3; TRBD2 matches at 7 bases. The CDR3 consists of 13 residues. Germline CDR1 PRHDT, CDR2 FYEKMQ (reference sequence). The V gene end was trimmed by 8 bases and the J gene end by 1 base; junction bases not matched to a gene: 3. DNA of the CDR3: TGTGCCAGCGCGGGGGAGGGCACAGATACGCAGTATTTT. It is translated as CASAGEGTDTQYF.

Note on this clone: Other DNA sequences in the sample encode the same CDR3. The chain combines TRBV27 with TRBJ2-5, with 11 bases lining up with TRBD2. Germline-derived CDR1 and CDR2 are MNHEY and SMNVEV (reference sequence). This CDR3 region has 15 residues. V was clipped by 3 bases and J by 1 base; unmatched bases: 1. CDR3 bases: TGTGCCAGCAGTTTCGGGACTAGCGGCCAAGAGACCCAGTACTTC. This translates into CASSFGTSGQETQYF.

This clone was counted once. Distinct nucleotide sequences in the sample also encode this CDR3. This chain joins TRBV19 and TRBJ2-7; TRBD2 agrees at 8 bases. Germline V CDR1 and CDR2: LNHDA, SQIVND (reference sequence). With V trimmed by 5 bases and J by 4 bases, 4 bases remained unmatched. The CDR3 has 13 amino acids. The DNA of the CDR3 is TGTGCCAGTAGTCCGGGACTAGGATACGAGCAGTACTTC. Protein sequence: CASSPGLGYEQYF.

A single count supports this clone. This chain uses TRBV4-1 with TRBJ1-3, with D unclear. The CDR3 totals 14 residues. Germline values: CDR1 MGHRA, CDR2 YSYEKL. V was cut by 0 bases and J by 4 bases, with 7 bases left in between. CDR3 nucleotide sequence: TGCGCCAGCAGCCAAGATCGGGTGGGAAACACCATATATTTT. Protein sequence: CASSQDRVGNTIYF.

Concerning this clone itself: Additional DNA sequences in this sample encode the identical CDR3. The chain employs TRBV10-1 and TRBJ2-7, with unresolved D. This CDR3 is built from 13 residues. Trimming left V 2 bases short and J 1 base short, with 6 bases between. The germline gives CDR1 WNHNN, CDR2 SYGVQD (reference sequence). CDR3 nucleotides: TGCGCCAGCAGTGAGGGACCATCCTACGAGCAGTACTTC. The encoded protein is CASSEGPSYEQYF.

The V call is TRBV27, the J call TRBJ2-2, with 10 positions matching TRBD2. Germline loops: CDR1 MNHEY, CDR2 SMNVEV (reference sequence). V gave up 1 base and J gave up 5 bases; unmatched junction bases: 7. The CDR3 runs to 17 residues. CDR3 coding DNA: TGTGCCAGCAGTTTATTGGCGCCTAGCGGGAGTACCGGGGAGCTGTTTTTT. Translated, it gives CASSLLAPSGSTGELFF.

The rearrangement joins TRBV4-1 to TRBJ2-7, with 7 bases matching TRBD2. CDR1 is MGHRA and CDR2 is YSYEKL in the germline V gene. The V and J ends lost 0 bases and 4 bases, in that order; junction bases with no gene match: 6. CDR3 size: 15 residues. The CDR3 region is CASSQDRGGIYEQYF. DNA for the CDR3: TGCGCCAGCAGCCAAGATCGCGGGGGAATTTACGAGCAGTACTTC.

Of note for this clone: One base away lies a much larger clone, so this may be a sequencing read error. The chain couples TRBV7-2 to TRBJ2-5; D ambiguous. V dropped 0 bases and J dropped 5 bases, with 1 base sitting between them. Per germline, CDR1 SGHTA and CDR2 FQGNSA. The CDR3 runs to 11 residues. The CDR3: CASSLAETQYF. Written as DNA, the CDR3 is TGTGCCAGCAGCTTAGCGGAGACCCAGTACTTC.

CDR3 region: CASGFFTGQGAYEQYF. In DNA form, the CDR3 reads TGTGCCAGCGGATTCTTCACCGGACAGGGGGCCTACGAGCAGTACTTC. This chain links TRBV27 with TRBJ2-7; 10 bases map to TRBD1. Unmatched junction bases numbered 12, after V lost 8 bases and J lost 2 bases. The germline gives CDR1 MNHEY, CDR2 SMNVEV (reference sequence). The CDR3 runs to 16 residues.